This TCR beta chain was profiled in a study of identifying expanded T cells in peripheral blood. CDR3 length: 14 amino acids. Germline CDR1 MNHEY, CDR2 SMNVEV (reference sequence). Trimming cost V 6 bases and J 4 bases, with 16 bases left between them. Study-wide results and caveats: Technical replicates showed approximately 1.2 changed clones; two weeks 15 to 20; four weeks 19. Clone count variance between approximately two-week samples rose with total template count.

No infections or other immune events were documented during collection. In regard to this clone: Its target is not known.

The assay was immunoSEQ multiplex PCR, and TCRdb's table has in-frame clones only and misses some. The sample shows around 100,000 clones, approximately 89% of them seen only once. The J gene is TRBJ2-7, the V gene TRBV27; D remains unclear. The material sequenced was blood. The TCR sequence derives from a person aged 18-69 years in good health. DNA for the CDR3: TGTGCCAGCAGCTCCATGAACGGCCGATACGAGCAGTACTTC. Translated, it gives CASSSMNGRYEQYF.